This TCR beta chain derives from a study of cytomegalovirus exposure and HLA in healthy donors (TCRdb year 2017). About the investigation overall: An earlier analysis of 587 of the donors reported approximately 290 Gb of sequence data and roughly 110 million unique TCR beta sequences from 150 million to 200 million T cells. The aim of the study was to test whether cataloging public T cell receptors could identify signatures of past pathogen exposure. Both class I and class II loci were covered by HLA typing, at four-digit resolution. To study patterns of TCR occurrence, a later analysis re-analyzed previously published TCR beta repertoires from hundreds of donors and added high-resolution HLA genotyping. The later analysis used no new phenotypic data to find candidate immune exposures, relying instead on TCR beta sequences and their occurrence across donors. An earlier analysis of approximately 500 of the donors applied high-throughput TCR beta sequencing to assess whether each TCR beta V gene segment acted as functional or pseudogenic. A later genetic analysis took genome-wide SNP genotypes for about three fifths of the 666 donors and used that subset as a discovery cohort. A separate validation cohort of more than 100 different subjects was used in addition to the roughly 700-subject first cohort. Among the roughly 400 genotyped donors, approximately 81% belonged to the genetic ancestry cluster associated with self-reported Caucasian donors. Alongside the repertoire data, information on donor age, sex, ethnicity and CMV serostatus was compiled. To predict cytomegalovirus infection status, the study combined high-throughput TCR immunosequencing, statistical association of individual TCRs with disease status, and machine learning. All discovery cohort repertoires had been generated on a single sequencing platform. The study used immunosequencing to profile the T cell repertoires of approximately 690 subjects and linked those repertoires to cytomegalovirus serostatus. Because of strong linkage in the cohort, five DR-DQ haplotypes were treated as single units for association and clustering. The number of donors typed differed by locus, with roughly 620-640 for A, B, C, DRB1 and DQB1, around 520 for DQA1, 600 to 610 for DPA1, and roughly 450 for DPB1. An early release that covered 640 HLA-typed donors contained about 300 gigabases of sequencing data and tens of millions of unique TCR sequences. Across 398 genotyped donors of the cohort, an average of approximately 240,000 unique TCR beta nucleotide sequences per donor were sequenced, and approximately 19% of those sequences were non-productive. Overall results and qualifications from the work: Some IMGT-functional V segments, including TRBV6-2 and TRBV6-3, could not be told apart with the 87-base-pair reads, so those segments were excluded. According to a later analysis, most CMV-associated TCR beta chains appeared to be HLA-restricted, and the HLA associations seemed to be driven largely by CMV exposure. A later analysis found that HLA-associated TCR beta chains were more clonally expanded and had lower generation probabilities than equally common non-associated chains. Compared with the 666-donor mean, donors in an Asian-associated ancestry cluster had fewer N-insertions in productive TCRs, according to a later genetic analysis. It was suggested by the authors that the approach could potentially be generalized to other disease states and immunological phenotypes. A further reported finding was that TCR beta sequences accurately predicted the HLA-A and HLA-B alleles for most subjects in the first cohort. According to a later analysis, TCR association rates differed among HLA loci, with DRB1 alleles showing the most associated TCRs and HLA-C alleles showing the fewest. The classifier was reported to diagnose cytomegalovirus status with high specificity and sensitivity in both the original cohort and the validation cohort. This cohort had only TCR beta chains sequenced, and the lack of alpha or paired-chain data limited which features could be detected. Because counts were too low, roughly 18 rarely observed V segments, including chromosome 9 orphons, were left out of the earlier analysis of 587 of the donors. Specific HLA alleles were associated with roughly 16,000 TCR beta sequences at a false discovery rate of 0.05 in a later analysis. CMV serostatus was the only immune exposure information available for the cohort. Several of the top co-occurrence clusters appeared to be linked to parvovirus B19, influenza, CMV and Epstein-Barr virus, according to a later analysis. A later genetic analysis associated a missense DCLRE1C variant with V-gene and J-gene trimming of TCR beta chains, and an independent cohort replicated the association. When HLA alleles, especially DR and DQ, strongly co-occurred, attributing TCR associations to individual alleles was difficult. The study listed 170 or so TCR beta chains as associated with cytomegalovirus. An earlier analysis of 587 of the donors showed that most TCR beta V segments appeared in productive rearrangements either about 90% or about 30% of the time, which broadly matched IMGT annotations. Roughly uniform sequencing depth across donors was assumed in presence/absence analyses, although this assumption may not hold. HLA typing was unavailable for some donors at each locus, so association tests used only the typed subset. A group of highly shared sequence variants was considered likely to be a technical artifact of the sequencing pipeline. Most TCR sequences were seen in very few donors, while some public TCRs were found in many individuals. Linkage disequilibrium might explain the correlated functional status among segregating V segments, but an unknown experimental factor could not be excluded. In vitro tests confirmed that a few of the cytomegalovirus-associated TCR beta chains recognize cytomegalovirus antigens.

From the germline V gene, CDR1 is SGHVS and CDR2 is FNYEAQ. Reading from cysteine to phenylalanine, the CDR3 counts 14 amino acids. The only DNA kept is the CDR3, 42 bases in frame from the first base. V is reduced by 7 bases and J by 9 bases, leaving a spacing of 16 bases between them. The library came from the immunoSEQ multiplex PCR assay. For the multiplex PCR, a mixture combining 60 forward primers for TCR Vbeta segments and 13 reverse primers for TCR Jbeta segments was used. The CDR3 region of rearranged TCR beta genes was amplified from genomic DNA with a multiplex PCR assay. Amplified TCR beta libraries were sequenced as 87-base-pair reads on the Illumina HiSeq System. On the authors' methods: Across the 670 or so repertoires, a later analysis counted 60 million to 90 million unique TCR beta chains, some 11 million of which were shared by at least two donors. Raw reads were error-corrected and collapsed into unique sequences by a nearest-neighbor algorithm in which closely related sequences were merged to remove PCR and sequencing errors. Alignment of CDR3 sequences to IMGT reference sequences was used to assign V, D and J gene segments. Each retained sequence needed at least a six-nucleotide match to both a V gene segment and a J gene segment. Rearrangements were called productive when the CDR3 lacked stop codons and stayed in frame with V and J; all others were non-productive. CDR3 was defined according to IMGT convention as the region running from the second conserved V-encoded cysteine to the conserved J-encoded phenylalanine. The earlier analysis of more than 450 of the donors excluded sequences that lacked an unambiguous match to a single V gene segment. An earlier analysis of about 590 of the donors classified V segments as functional when productive rearrangements were above 56.7% and as segregating when the standard deviation between donors was above 5%. A statistical classification framework was built for diagnosing cytomegalovirus status from the catalog of TCR beta chain sequences. A later analysis assigned V and J genes by comparing TCR nucleotide sequences with IMGT/GENE-DB human TR gene sequences. In a later analysis, CDR3 sequences and most-parsimonious VDJ recombination scenarios were assigned using the TCRdist pipeline. In a later analysis, every TCR beta chain was defined by the combination of its CDR3 amino acid sequence and its V-gene family, and reads without a unique V-gene family were dropped. A later analysis removed 550 to 650 highly shared, low-generation-probability nucleotide sequences to deal with suspected cross-contamination and a sequencing artifact. A later analysis calculated a clonal expansion index for each public chain from normalized within-repertoire ranks of inferred template counts. In a later analysis, generation probabilities were computed using a VDJ recombination model fitted to out-of-frame rearrangements, and the results were checked against IGoR. A later analysis scored TCR-TCR, TCR-HLA and TCR-CMV co-occurrence with hypergeometric tests, applying a repertoire-size bias correction to TCR pairs. A later analysis estimated false discovery rates by permuting HLA or CMV assignments 20 times. In a later analysis, co-occurring TCRs were grouped with DBSCAN, and TCRdist sequence similarity was added when clustering was performed within HLA-allele-positive subsets. Co-occurrence clustering excluded repertoires with fewer than 30,000 or more than 120,000 public chains, plus five with anomalous nucleotide sharing. TCRdb provides this immuneACCESS table in a form limited to in-frame rearrangements. Some clones are lacking; in checked studies, under half of them reflect an unresolved V gene, and why the rest are absent is not known. The V and J calls and the clone size are those of that table, but D and trimming were determined from the DNA. The sample table holds some 120,000 clones, of which 74% were seen once. The ten most abundant clones make up roughly 4.1% of the sample.

As for this clone: The antigen it binds to is not known. No much larger clonotype is one base removed from it; base qualities were not supplied.

The cohort consisted of 666 healthy bone marrow donors. All cohort members were sampled while nominally healthy, although unrecorded immune exposures were likely present. The donor was CMV seropositive and belonged to the group of a few hundred seropositive cohort members. Each donor provided a peripheral blood sample, and peripheral blood mononuclear cells were used for TCR beta sequencing. The Qiagen DNeasy Blood Extraction Kit was used to extract genomic DNA from the blood cell samples. This clonotype was obtained from a woman in her forties or fifties in good health and CMV-seropositive. The chain couples TRBV7-6 to TRBJ1-6, with a weak D call of TRBD1 (6 bases match). Sequenced input: PBMCs. Here the CDR3 is given as CASTEQGWSSPLHF. The nucleotide sequence is given as TGTGCCAGCACTGAACAGGGCTGGAGTTCACCCCTCCACTTT.